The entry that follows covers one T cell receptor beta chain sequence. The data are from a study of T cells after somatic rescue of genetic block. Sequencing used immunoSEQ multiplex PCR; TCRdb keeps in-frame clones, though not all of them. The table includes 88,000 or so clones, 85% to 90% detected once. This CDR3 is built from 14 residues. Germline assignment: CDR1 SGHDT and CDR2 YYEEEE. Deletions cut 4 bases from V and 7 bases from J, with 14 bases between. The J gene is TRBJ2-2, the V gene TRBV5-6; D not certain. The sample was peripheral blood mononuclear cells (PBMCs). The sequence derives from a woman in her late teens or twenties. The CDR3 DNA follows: TGTGCCAGCAGCCCCAGGTCCCCTTTCGGGGAGCTGTTTTTT. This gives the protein CASSPRSPFGELFF.